The rows below give T cell receptor beta chains drawn from one sample of a study of blood T cell repertoires in COVID-19. TCRdb keeps only in-frame clones here, not all; method: immunoSEQ multiplex PCR. The sample holds 150,000 to 200,000 clones; roughly 84% are singletons and the top ten take less than 3.5%. Specimen: PBMCs or T cells enriched from blood (not recorded which). The receptors come from a woman in her twenties or thirties who had been exposed to COVID-19. CDR3s include the opening cysteine and the closing phenylalanine or tryptophan. The order of the fields is J gene, D gene, clone size, V gene, CDR3 DNA, CDR3 protein. A D gene is named only where the DNA matches it firmly. Clone size, where shown, is once, few, many, or a class for clones that have expanded.

>TRBJ1-2|.|.|TRBV14
TGTGCCAGCAGTTACACCGGGGTTCTGGATGGCTACACCTTC
CASSYTGVLDGYTF
>TRBJ2-5|TRBD2|few|TRBV12-5
TGTGCTAGTGGTTTGGATAGCGGGGGCGGGGAGACCCAGTACTTC
CASGLDSGGGETQYF
>TRBJ1-1|.|.|TRBV6-2/TRBV6-3
TGTGCCAGCAGTTACTCGGCAGAAAACACTGAAGCTTTCTTT
CASSYSAENTEAFF
>TRBJ1-2|.|.|TRBV5-1
TGCGCCAGCACGAGCGGCTACGTGAACTATGGCTACACCTTC
CASTSGYVNYGYTF
>TRBJ2-3|.|.|TRBV10-2
TGCGCCAGCAGCACTTGGGGAGGAGATACGCAGTATTTT
CASSTWGGDTQYF
>TRBJ1-2|.|.|TRBV3-1/TRBV3-2
TGTGCCAGCAGCCAGGTACAGGGTGTTGATGGCTACACCTTC
CASSQVQGVDGYTF
>TRBJ2-7|TRBD2|.|TRBV27
TGTGCCAGCAGTCCTAGCGGGGGCCGAGTATACGAGCAGTACTTC
CASSPSGGRVYEQYF
>TRBJ1-2|TRBD1|.|TRBV2
TGTGCCAGCAGGGACAGGGGGCCTCTACTATTATCTTATGGCTACACCTTC
CASRDRGPLLLSYGYTF
>TRBJ2-1|TRBD2|.|TRBV19
TGTGCCAGTAGTATTCAAGGACTAGACTACAATGAGCAGTTCTTC
CASSIQGLDYNEQFF
>TRBJ1-1|.|.|TRBV7-2
TGTGCCAGCAGCCTTCAGGGGCCCACTGAAGCTTTCTTT
CASSLQGPTEAFF
>TRBJ2-7|.|.|TRBV6-1
TGTGCCAGCAGTGAAGGAGTGCTATCGGAGATCTCCTACGAGCAGTACTTC
CASSEGVLSEISYEQYF
>TRBJ1-1|.|.|TRBV6-5
TGTGCCAGCAGCTCTTCTTTACAGGGATGGACTGAAGCTTTCTTT
CASSSSLQGWTEAFF
>TRBJ2-3|TRBD2|once|TRBV3-1/TRBV3-2
TGTGCCAGCAGCCAAGATTTGGGCCTCGTAGCGGGGAATAGCACAGATACGCAGTATTTT
CASSQDLGLVAGNSTDTQYF
>TRBJ2-5|TRBD2|.|TRBV11-2
TGTGCCAGCAGCCCCTACGGGGGGGAGACCCAGTACTTC
CASSPYGGETQYF
>TRBJ1-1|.|.|TRBV6-5
TGTGCCAGCAGTTCGGGGGGGGCGACTGAAGCTTTCTTT
CASSSGGATEAFF
>TRBJ2-7|TRBD2|.|TRBV4-1
TGCGCCAGCAGCCCTGGGGGGGGATACGAGCAGTACTTC
CASSPGGGYEQYF
>TRBJ1-5|TRBD1|few|TRBV6-2/TRBV6-3
TGTGCCAGCAGTTACCCGGGACAGATTCCCTCTCAGCCCCAGCATTTT
CASSYPGQIPSQPQHF
>TRBJ2-1|TRBD2|.|TRBV27
TGTGCCAGCAGTTTCCGGGGGGGAGAAGGTTACAATGAGCAGTTCTTC
CASSFRGGEGYNEQFF
>TRBJ2-7|.|.|TRBV10-3
TGTGCCATAAGCCCTGACAGATCCTACGAGCAGTACTTC
CAISPDRSYEQYF
>TRBJ2-3|.|.|TRBV7-8
TGTGCCAGCAGCTTACGTAGCTCGGATACGCAGTATTTT
CASSLRSSDTQYF
>TRBJ1-1|.|.|TRBV10-3
TGTGCCATCACCGGGGGAAGCAACACTGAAGCTTTCTTT
CAITGGSNTEAFF
>TRBJ1-4|.|.|TRBV10-1
TGCGCCAGCAGTGAAAGAGGGAATGAAAAACTGTTTTTT
CASSERGNEKLFF
>TRBJ2-5|.|.|TRBV12-3/TRBV12-4
TGTGCCACCTCATCAGGGCAGCAAGAGACCCAGTACTTC
CATSSGQQETQYF
>TRBJ1-1|.|.|TRBV5-1
TGCGCCAGCAGCTTGGCCGCGGAGGGGCCGATGGAAGGCTTT
CASSLAAEGPMEGF
>TRBJ1-5|.|.|TRBV6-5
TGTGCCAGCACACTGGGGGGGTCGAGCAATCAGCCCCAGCATTTT
CASTLGGSSNQPQHF
>TRBJ2-2|TRBD2|once|TRBV3-1/TRBV3-2
TGTGCCAGCAGCCAAAGCGGGAGGGCTGCCGGGGAGCTGTTTTTT
CASSQSGRAAGELFF
>TRBJ1-2|.|.|TRBV15
TGTGCCACCAGCAGAGTGGCCCCCAACTATGGCTACACCTTC
CATSRVAPNYGYTF
>TRBJ2-1|.|.|TRBV27
TGTGCCAGCAGTCCCGGGGCCTACAATGAGCAGTTCTTC
CASSPGAYNEQFF
>TRBJ1-2|.|once|TRBV10-3
TGTGCCATCAGTGAGCAGGGAGGCTATGGCTACACCTTC
CAISEQGGYGYTF
>TRBJ1-1|TRBD1|.|TRBV3-1/TRBV3-2
TGTGCCAGCAGCCAAGATTGGACAGGGGGCATGAACACTGAAGCTTTCTTT
CASSQDWTGGMNTEAFF
>TRBJ2-1|.|.|TRBV9
TGTGCCAGCGAGCCCACTACCATCTACAATGAGCAGTTCTTC
CASEPTTIYNEQFF
>TRBJ1-4|.|.|TRBV7-9
TGTGCCAGCAGCGACGCCAGGGCAGGAAGCAAAACTAATGAAAAACTGTTTTTT
CASSDARAGSKTNEKLFF
>TRBJ1-4|TRBD1|.|TRBV7-3
TGTGCCAGCACCCAGACAGGGTTCGATGAAAAACTGTTTTTT
CASTQTGFDEKLFF
>TRBJ1-2|.|.|TRBV2
TGTGCCAGCAGCAAAGACATTGACTATGGCTACACCTTC
CASSKDIDYGYTF
>TRBJ1-2|.|.|TRBV12-5
TGTGCTAGTGGGGGGGCGACCTCTAACTATGGCTACACCTTC
CASGGATSNYGYTF
>TRBJ1-2|.|.|TRBV3-1/TRBV3-2
TGTGCCAGCAGCCAAGGGCCAACGAGCTACACCTTC
CASSQGPTSYTF
>TRBJ2-5|TRBD2|once|TRBV20-1
TGCAGTGCTAGTAGTTCGGCGGGGGGCCAAGAGACCCAGTACTTC
CSASSSAGGQETQYF
>TRBJ2-2|.|.|TRBV19
TGTGCCAGTAGATTCGTAGCGGCGGGCGGGACCGGGGAGCTGTTTTTT
CASRFVAAGGTGELFF
>TRBJ1-6|.|.|TRBV2
TGTGCCAGCAGTGAACTGACAGGCGGAGGTTCACCCCTCCACTTT
CASSELTGGGSPLHF
>TRBJ1-5|.|.|TRBV7-6
TGTGCCAGCAGCTTAGGTCGGGAACAGCCCCAGCATTTT
CASSLGREQPQHF
>TRBJ1-1|.|once|TRBV9
TGTGCCAGCAGCCCCATCCAGGACACTGAAGCTTTCTTT
CASSPIQDTEAFF
>TRBJ1-4|.|.|TRBV9
TGTGCCAGCAGCGTAGCTACGGGAAATAATGAAAAACTGTTTTTT
CASSVATGNNEKLFF
>TRBJ2-7|TRBD2|.|TRBV24-1
TGTGCCACCAGTGACCCGGACGGGACTAGCGGGGCTAGCTCCTACGAGCAGTACTTC
CATSDPDGTSGASSYEQYF
>TRBJ1-1|TRBD1|.|TRBV5-8
TGTGCCAGCAGCATGACAGGGGTGAGAACTGAAGCTTTCTTT
CASSMTGVRTEAFF
>TRBJ2-3|.|.|TRBV9
TGTGCCAGCAGCGTCGGATCGGGGGTCGGCACAGATACGCAGTATTTT
CASSVGSGVGTDTQYF
>TRBJ2-7|.|once|TRBV30
TGTGCCTGGAACCGAGGGGGGGAGGCAAACGAGCAGTACTTC
CAWNRGGEANEQYF
>TRBJ2-7|.|.|TRBV7-6
TGTGCCAGCAGCTTAAGGGAGCCTAGCTCCTACGAGCAGTACTTC
CASSLREPSSYEQYF
>TRBJ2-7|TRBD1|.|TRBV28
TGTGCCAGCAGCCAGGGACAGTCCTACGAGCAGTACTTC
CASSQGQSYEQYF
>TRBJ2-7|TRBD2|.|TRBV7-9
TGTGCCAGCAGCTCACCCAACCCTAGCGGGGGGGCATCCTACGAGCAGTACTTC
CASSSPNPSGGASYEQYF
>TRBJ2-1|TRBD2|once|TRBV6-5
TGTGCCAGCAAAATCACTAGCGGGGTGAACAATGAGCAGTTCTTC
CASKITSGVNNEQFF
>TRBJ2-1|TRBD1|.|TRBV13
TGTGCCAGCAGCCCCAGACAGGGTGAGCAGTTCTTC
CASSPRQGEQFF
>TRBJ1-6|.|once|TRBV6-5
TGTGCCAGCACCCTGGGAGGTGGTAGTTCACCCCTCCACTTT
CASTLGGGSSPLHF
>TRBJ2-7|TRBD2|.|TRBV12-3/TRBV12-4
TGTGCCAGCAGCCGGGGGGAATGGGACGAGCAGTACTTC
CASSRGEWDEQYF
>TRBJ1-1|.|.|TRBV6-5
TGTGCCAGCAGAGGGGCGATTACTGAAGCTTTCTTT
CASRGAITEAFF
>TRBJ1-2|.|.|TRBV7-6
TGTGCCAGCAGCTTAGCAGGGCGGGATGGCTACACCTTC
CASSLAGRDGYTF
>TRBJ1-3|.|once|TRBV12-3/TRBV12-4
TGTGCCAGCAGTTCGCCAGTCTCCGCCATATATTTT
CASSSPVSAIYF
>TRBJ1-2|.|.|TRBV7-9
TGTGCCAGCAGCCCGGGGATCTATGGCTACACCTTC
CASSPGIYGYTF
>TRBJ2-6|TRBD1|.|TRBV6-6
TGTGCCAGCAGTTGGACAGGGACTGGGGCCAACGTCCTGACTTTC
CASSWTGTGANVLTF